The table lists the clone carrying this T cell receptor (beta chain) with many counts. Its antigen is not known. TCR beta VDJ and CDR3 were profiled, and genomic DNA was the template. TCRdb re-called the reads through MiXCR, storing one row per CDR3 protein. The table lists about 110,000 distinct CDR3 sequences, approximately 48% of them singletons. The CDR3 has 15 residues. The V and J ends lost 1 base and 8 bases respectively, with 14 bases between them. CDR1 is LGHNA and CDR2 is YSLEER in the germline V gene. These data originate in a study of CD8+CD57+ T cells in acquired aplastic anemia. Study in general: Each DNA sample taken from sorted CD4+ and CD8+ cells came to approximately 3.2 ug on average. Among healthy donors, CD4+ cells averaged approximately 11 million reads.

Regarding the study as a whole: There were roughly 30 CD8+ CDR3 sequences that occurred in both patients and controls. Patients showed no significant difference from controls in CD8+ Simpson's diversity.

The clonotype comes from a human donor in good health, serving as a control. This sequence joins TRBV4-3 and TRBJ1-4; D perhaps matches TRBD1 (6 bases). Input material: sorted CD4+, CD8+, or CD8+CD57+ T cells (not recorded which) from PBMCs. CDR3 nucleotides: TGCGCCAGCAGCCAAGCCACAGGGAGTTACGAAAAACTGTTTTTT. It encodes CASSQATGSYEKLFF.